The present T cell receptor beta chain was sequenced within a study of post-analysis software for immune sequencing data. Study-wide results and limits: Under F measure analysis, samples from one preparation batch co-clustered strongly. In patients, TRBV5-6, TRBV5-1 and TRBV20-1 belonged to roughly 5 TRBV segments found more frequently than in controls.

Regarding this clonotype: Its cognate antigen is unknown.

Libraries were made from TCR beta cDNA, and they carried unique molecular identifiers. TCRdb re-derived calls from the PCR reads in MiXCR, one entry per CDR3 protein. This table has approximately 440,000 distinct CDR3 sequences, around 40% appearing once. After removal of 6 bases from V and 6 bases from J, the junction contained 11 bases not matched to a gene. This CDR3 spans 16 amino acids. This chain joins TRBV12-3 or TRBV12-4 and TRBJ2-7; 13 bases line up with TRBD2. The source material was blood. The sequence was collected from a girl between 5 and 17 years old with multiple sclerosis. The CDR3 DNA is TGTGCCAGCAGCGCGGGACTAGCGGGACGGGAGGGCGAGCAGTACTTC. Translating it yields CASSAGLAGREGEQYF.